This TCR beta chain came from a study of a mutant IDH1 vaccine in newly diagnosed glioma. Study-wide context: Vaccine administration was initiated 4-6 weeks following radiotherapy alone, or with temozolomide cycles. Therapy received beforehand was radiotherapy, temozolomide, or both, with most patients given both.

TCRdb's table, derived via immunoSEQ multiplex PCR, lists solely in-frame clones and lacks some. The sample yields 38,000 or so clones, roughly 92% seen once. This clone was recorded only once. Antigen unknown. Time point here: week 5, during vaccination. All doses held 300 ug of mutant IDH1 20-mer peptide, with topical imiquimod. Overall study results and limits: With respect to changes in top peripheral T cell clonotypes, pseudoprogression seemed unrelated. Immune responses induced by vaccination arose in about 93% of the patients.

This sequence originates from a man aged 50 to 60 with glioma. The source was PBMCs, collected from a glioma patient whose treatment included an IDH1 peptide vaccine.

CDR3 protein: CASSPTADQPQHF. In DNA, the CDR3 is TGTGCCAGCTCACCAACGGCGGACCAGCCCCAGCATTTT. The chain joins TRBV18 to TRBJ1-5; unclear D gene. The CDR3 loop spans 13 amino acids. CDR1 KGHSH and CDR2 LQKENI come from the germline V gene. Trimming took 2 bases from V and 7 from J, leaving 9 bases between them.